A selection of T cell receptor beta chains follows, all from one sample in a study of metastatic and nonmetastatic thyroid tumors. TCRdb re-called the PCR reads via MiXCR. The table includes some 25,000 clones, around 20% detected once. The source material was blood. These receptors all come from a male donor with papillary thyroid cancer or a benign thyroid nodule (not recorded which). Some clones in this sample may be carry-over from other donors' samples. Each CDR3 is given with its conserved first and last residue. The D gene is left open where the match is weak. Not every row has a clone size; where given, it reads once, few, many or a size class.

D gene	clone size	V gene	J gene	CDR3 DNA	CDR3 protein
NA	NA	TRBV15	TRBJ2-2	TGTGCCCCCGGATACAGCGGGGAGCTGTTTTTT	CAPGYSGELFF
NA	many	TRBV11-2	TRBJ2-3	TGTGCCAGCAGCTTAGAGGGGTGGGCGGACCCCACAGATACGCAGTATTTT	CASSLEGWADPTDTQYF
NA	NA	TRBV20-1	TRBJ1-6	TGCAGTGCCTCCCCCCCAACAGGGCGGTATAATTCACCCCTCCACTTT	CSASPPTGRYNSPLHF
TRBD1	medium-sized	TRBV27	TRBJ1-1	TGTGCCAGCAGCTCAAGAGGACAGGGATACACTGAAGCTTTCTTT	CASSSRGQGYTEAFF
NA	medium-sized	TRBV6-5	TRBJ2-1	TGTGCCAGCAGTTACTCTCCTAGGGGGGGGGTCAATGAGCAGTTCTTC	CASSYSPRGGVNEQFF
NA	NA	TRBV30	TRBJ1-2	TGTGCCTGGACGCCGGGATACATAGGCTACACCTTC	CAWTPGYIGYTF
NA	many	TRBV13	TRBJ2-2	TGTGCCAGCAGCTTCATGGCCGGGGAGCTGTTTTTT	CASSFMAGELFF
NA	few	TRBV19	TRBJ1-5	TGTGCCAGTAGTATTGCGGGGGCGGGCAATCAGCCCCAGCATTTT	CASSIAGAGNQPQHF
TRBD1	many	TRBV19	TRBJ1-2	TGTGCCAGTAGTAAACCGGGACAGGGGGCCGGTGGCTACACCTTC	CASSKPGQGAGGYTF
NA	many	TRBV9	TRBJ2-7	TGTGCCAGCACCCCGGGACCTCTAAGCTCCTACGAGCAGTACTTC	CASTPGPLSSYEQYF
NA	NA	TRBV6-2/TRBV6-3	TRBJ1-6	TGTGCCAGCAGTTACGCACAGGGACCCCTCCACTTT	CASSYAQGPLHF
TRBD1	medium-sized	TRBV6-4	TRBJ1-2	TGTGCCAGCAGCCTACGGGACAGGGGGTTACTAGCTGGCTACACCTTC	CASSLRDRGLLAGYTF
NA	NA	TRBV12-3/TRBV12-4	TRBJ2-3	TGTGCCAGCATCCCAGGGAGTGGGGATACTCAGTATTTT	CASIPGSGDTQYF
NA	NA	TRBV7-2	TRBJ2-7	TGTGCCAGCAGTCTCGGGCTAGCAAACGAGCAGTACTTC	CASSLGLANEQYF
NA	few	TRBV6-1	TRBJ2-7	TGTGCCAGCAGCCCAGACGCTGGGAAGCAGTACTTC	CASSPDAGKQYF
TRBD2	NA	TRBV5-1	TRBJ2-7	TGCGCCAGCGGGGCTAGCGGGGGAAGGGACTACGAGCAGTACTTC	CASGASGGRDYEQYF
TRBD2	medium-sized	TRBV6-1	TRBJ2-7	TGTGCCAGCAAATCTGGGGGGGACTCCTACGAGCAGTACTTC	CASKSGGDSYEQYF
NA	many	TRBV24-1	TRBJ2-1	TGTGCCACCAGTGAAAGATTTTCCTACAATGAGCAGTTCTTC	CATSERFSYNEQFF